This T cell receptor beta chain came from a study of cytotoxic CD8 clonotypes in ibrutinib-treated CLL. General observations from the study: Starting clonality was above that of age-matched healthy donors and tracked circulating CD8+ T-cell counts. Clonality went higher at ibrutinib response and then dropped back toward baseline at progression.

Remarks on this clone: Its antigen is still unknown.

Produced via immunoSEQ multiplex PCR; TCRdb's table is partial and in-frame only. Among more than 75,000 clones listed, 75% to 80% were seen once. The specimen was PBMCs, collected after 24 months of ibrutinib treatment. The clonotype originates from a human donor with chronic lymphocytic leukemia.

The CDR3 DNA is TGTGCCAGCAGCCCCCTGGGCGGGAGTTACAATGAGCAGTTCTTC. Translating it yields CASSPLGGSYNEQFF. This chain uses TRBV7-2 with TRBJ2-1; 7 nucleotides match TRBD2. This CDR3 contains 15 residues. Trimming cost V 5 bases and J 4 bases; bases outside gene matches: 8. CDR1 and CDR2 from the germline V gene are SGHTA and FQGNSA.